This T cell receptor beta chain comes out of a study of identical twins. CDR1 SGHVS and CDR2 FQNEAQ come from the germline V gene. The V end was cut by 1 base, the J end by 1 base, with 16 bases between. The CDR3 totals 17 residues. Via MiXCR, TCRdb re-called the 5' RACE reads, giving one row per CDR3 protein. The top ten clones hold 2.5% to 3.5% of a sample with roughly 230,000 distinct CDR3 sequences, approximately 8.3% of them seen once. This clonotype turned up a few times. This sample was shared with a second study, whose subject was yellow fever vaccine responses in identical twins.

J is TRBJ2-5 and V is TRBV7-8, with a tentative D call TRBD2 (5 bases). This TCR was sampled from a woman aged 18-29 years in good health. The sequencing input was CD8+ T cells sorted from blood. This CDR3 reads CASSLVSGMGFQETQYF. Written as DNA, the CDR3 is TGTGCCAGCAGCTTAGTTTCCGGGATGGGGTTCCAAGAGACCCAGTACTTC. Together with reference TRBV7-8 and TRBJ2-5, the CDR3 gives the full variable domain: GAGVSQSPRYKVAKRGQDVALRCDPISGHVSLFWYQQALGQGPEFLTYFQNEAQLDKSGLPSDRFFAERPEGSVSTLKIQRTQQEDSAVYLCASSLVSGMGFQETQYFGPGTRLLVL.